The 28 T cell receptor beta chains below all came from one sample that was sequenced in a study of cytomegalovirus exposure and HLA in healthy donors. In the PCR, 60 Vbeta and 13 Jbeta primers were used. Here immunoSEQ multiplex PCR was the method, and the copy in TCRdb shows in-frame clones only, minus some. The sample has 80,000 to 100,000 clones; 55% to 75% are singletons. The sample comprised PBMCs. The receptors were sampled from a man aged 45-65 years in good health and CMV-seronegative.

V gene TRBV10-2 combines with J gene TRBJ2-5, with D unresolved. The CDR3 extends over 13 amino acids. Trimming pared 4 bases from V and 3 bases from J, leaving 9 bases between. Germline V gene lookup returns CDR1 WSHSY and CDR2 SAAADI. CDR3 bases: TGCGCCAGCAGTGGCGGCAGAAAAGAGACCCAGTACTTC. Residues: CASSGGRKETQYF.

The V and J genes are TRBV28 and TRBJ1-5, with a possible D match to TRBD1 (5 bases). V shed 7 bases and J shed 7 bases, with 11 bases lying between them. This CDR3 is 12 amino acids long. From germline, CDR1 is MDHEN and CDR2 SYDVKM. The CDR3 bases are TGTGCCAGCATAGGGTGGGGCCAGCCCCAGCATTTT. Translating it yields CASIGWGQPQHF.

CDR3 bases: TGTGCCAGCGGGGCGGCACGGGGGGGGGCCAACGTCCTGACTTTC. Translation gives CASGAARGGANVLTF. This chain joins TRBV2 and TRBJ2-6, with D perhaps matching TRBD2 (6 bases). The V and J ends lost 8 bases and 4 bases respectively, with 15 bases between them. Germline CDR1 is SNHLY and CDR2 is FYNNEI. The CDR3 is 15 residues long.

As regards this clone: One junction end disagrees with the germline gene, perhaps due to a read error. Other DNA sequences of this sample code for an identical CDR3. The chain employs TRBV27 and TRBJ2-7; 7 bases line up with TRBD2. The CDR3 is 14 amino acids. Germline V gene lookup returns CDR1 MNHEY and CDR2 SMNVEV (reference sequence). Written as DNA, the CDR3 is TGTGCCAGCAGTTCGGCGGGGGAGGCGGCCGAGCAGTATTTC. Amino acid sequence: CASSSAGEAAEQYF.

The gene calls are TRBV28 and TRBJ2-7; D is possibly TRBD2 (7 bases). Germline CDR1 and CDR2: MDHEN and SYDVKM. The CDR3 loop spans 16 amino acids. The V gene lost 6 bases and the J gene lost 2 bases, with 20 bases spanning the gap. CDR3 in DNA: TGTGCCAGCAGGGGGGGGGCGTCCCGGAGGGCCTACGAGCAGTACTTC. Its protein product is CASRGGASRRAYEQYF.

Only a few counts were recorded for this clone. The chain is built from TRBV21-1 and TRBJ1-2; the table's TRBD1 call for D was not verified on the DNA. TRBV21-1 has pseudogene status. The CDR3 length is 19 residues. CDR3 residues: CASSDSSRGQGLVMGGYTF. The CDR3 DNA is TGTGCCAGCAGCGACTCCTCACGGGGACAGGGTTTAGTTATGGGCGGCTACACCTTC.

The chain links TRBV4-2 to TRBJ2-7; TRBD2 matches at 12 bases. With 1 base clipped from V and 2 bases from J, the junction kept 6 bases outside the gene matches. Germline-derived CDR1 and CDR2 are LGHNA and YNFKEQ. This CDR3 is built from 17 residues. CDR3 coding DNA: TGTGCCAGCAGCCAAGTAGTCGGACTAGCGGGACCCTACGAGCAGTACTTC. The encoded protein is CASSQVVGLAGPYEQYF.

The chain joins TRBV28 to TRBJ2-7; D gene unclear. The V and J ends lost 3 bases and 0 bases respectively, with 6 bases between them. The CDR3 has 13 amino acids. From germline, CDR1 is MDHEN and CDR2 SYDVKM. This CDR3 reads CASSFGGSYEQYF. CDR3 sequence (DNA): TGTGCCAGCAGTTTCGGCGGCTCCTACGAGCAGTACTTC.

CDR3 amino acids: CASRGTGGEGYTF. The DNA of the CDR3 is TGTGCCAGCAGAGGCACAGGGGGGGAAGGCTACACCTTC. The chain employs TRBV9 and TRBJ1-2; 8 positions agree with TRBD1. Germline V gives CDR1 SGDLS, CDR2 YYNGEE. V gave up 5 bases and J gave up 8 bases; unmatched junction bases: 8. The CDR3 consists of 13 residues.

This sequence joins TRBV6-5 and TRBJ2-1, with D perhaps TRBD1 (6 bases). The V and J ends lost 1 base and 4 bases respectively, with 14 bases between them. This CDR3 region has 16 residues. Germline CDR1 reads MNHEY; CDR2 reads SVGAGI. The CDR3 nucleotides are TGTGCCAGCAGTTACTTGGGCCAGGGGCGATACAATGAGCAGTTCTTC. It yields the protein CASSYLGQGRYNEQFF.

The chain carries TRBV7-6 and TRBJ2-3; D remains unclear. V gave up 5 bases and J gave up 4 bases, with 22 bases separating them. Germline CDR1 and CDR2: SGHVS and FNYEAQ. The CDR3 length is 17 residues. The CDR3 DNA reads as TGTGCCAGCAGCACCTCGGCGGCAAAATCATGGGCAGATACGCAGTATTTT. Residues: CASSTSAAKSWADTQYF.

The CDR3 sequence: CASSHPRWEGQYEQYF. The CDR3 DNA reads as TGTGCCAGCAGTCACCCCCGGTGGGAGGGTCAGTACGAGCAGTACTTC. This chain links TRBV28 with TRBJ2-7; 7 nucleotides match TRBD2. The CDR3 covers 16 residues. The germline V gene has CDR1 MDHEN and CDR2 SYDVKM. Trimming removed 5 bases from V and 4 bases from J; junction bases left unmatched: 14.

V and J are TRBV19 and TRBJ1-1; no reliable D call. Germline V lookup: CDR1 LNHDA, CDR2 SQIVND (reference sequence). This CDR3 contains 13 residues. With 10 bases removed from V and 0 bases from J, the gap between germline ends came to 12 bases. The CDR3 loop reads CATRRSMNTEAFF. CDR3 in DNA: TGTGCCACCAGAAGGAGTATGAACACTGAAGCTTTCTTT. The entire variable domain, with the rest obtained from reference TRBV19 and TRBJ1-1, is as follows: DGGITQSPKYLFRKEGQNVTLSCEQNLNHDAMYWYRQDPGQGLRLIYYSQIVNDFQKGDIAEGYSVSREKKESFPLTVTSAQKNPTAFYLCATRRSMNTEAFFGQGTRLTVV.

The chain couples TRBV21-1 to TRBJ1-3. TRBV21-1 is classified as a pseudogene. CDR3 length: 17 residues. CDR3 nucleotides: TGTGCCATTCCCAAAAGGGAGGGGCTTACCTCTGGAAACACCATATATTTT. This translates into CAIPKREGLTSGNTIYF.

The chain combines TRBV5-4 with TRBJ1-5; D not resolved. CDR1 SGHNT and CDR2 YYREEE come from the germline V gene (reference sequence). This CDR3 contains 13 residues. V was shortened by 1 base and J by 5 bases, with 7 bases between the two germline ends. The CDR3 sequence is CASSLSFDQPQHF. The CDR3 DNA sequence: TGTGCCAGCAGCTTGTCCTTCGATCAGCCCCAGCATTTT.

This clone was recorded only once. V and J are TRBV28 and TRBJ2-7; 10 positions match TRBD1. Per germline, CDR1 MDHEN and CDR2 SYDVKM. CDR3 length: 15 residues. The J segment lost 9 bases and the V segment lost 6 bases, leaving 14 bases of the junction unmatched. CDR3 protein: CASRSPGTGAWGQYF. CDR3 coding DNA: TGTGCCAGCAGATCGCCCGGGACAGGGGCCTGGGGGCAGTACTTC. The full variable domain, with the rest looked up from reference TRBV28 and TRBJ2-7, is DVKVTQSSRYLVKRTGEKVFLECVQDMDHENMFWYRQDPGLGLRLIYFSYDVKMKEKGDIPEGYSVSREKKERFSLILESASTNQTSMYLCASRSPGTGAWGQYFGPGTRLTVT.

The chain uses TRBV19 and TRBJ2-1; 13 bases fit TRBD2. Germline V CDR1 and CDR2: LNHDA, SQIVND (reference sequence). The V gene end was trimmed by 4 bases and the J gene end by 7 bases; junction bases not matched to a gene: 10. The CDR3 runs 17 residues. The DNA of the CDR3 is TGTGCCAGTAGTAACGGACTAGCGGGGGACCGAAGGAATGAGCAGTTCTTC. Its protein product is CASSNGLAGDRRNEQFF. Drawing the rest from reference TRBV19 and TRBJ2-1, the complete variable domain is DGGITQSPKYLFRKEGQNVTLSCEQNLNHDAMYWYRQDPGQGLRLIYYSQIVNDFQKGDIAEGYSVSREKKESFPLTVTSAQKNPTAFYLCASSNGLAGDRRNEQFFGPGTRLTVL.

The CDR3 region is CASSPGTSGARTDTQYF. The CDR3 nucleotides are TGTGCCAGCTCACCAGGGACTAGCGGGGCCAGAACAGATACGCAGTATTTT. The rearrangement joins TRBV18 to TRBJ2-3; the match to TRBD2 covers 13 bases. The junction had 5 bases not matched to a gene; V was cut back by 2 bases and J by 3 bases. Germline CDR1 and CDR2: KGHSH and LQKENI. This CDR3 spans 17 amino acids.

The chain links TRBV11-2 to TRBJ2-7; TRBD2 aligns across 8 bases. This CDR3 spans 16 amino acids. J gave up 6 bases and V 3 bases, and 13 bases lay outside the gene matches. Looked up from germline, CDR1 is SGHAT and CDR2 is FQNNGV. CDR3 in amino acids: CASSFSATGLVFEQYF. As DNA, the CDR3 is TGTGCCAGCAGCTTTTCCGCGACGGGACTAGTCTTCGAGCAGTACTTC.

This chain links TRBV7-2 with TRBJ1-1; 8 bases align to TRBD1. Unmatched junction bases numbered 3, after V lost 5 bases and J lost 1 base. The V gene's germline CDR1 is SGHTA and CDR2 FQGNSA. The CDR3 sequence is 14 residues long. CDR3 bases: TGTGCCAGCAGCCAAGACAGGGGGAACACTGAAGCTTTCTTT. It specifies CASSQDRGNTEAFF.

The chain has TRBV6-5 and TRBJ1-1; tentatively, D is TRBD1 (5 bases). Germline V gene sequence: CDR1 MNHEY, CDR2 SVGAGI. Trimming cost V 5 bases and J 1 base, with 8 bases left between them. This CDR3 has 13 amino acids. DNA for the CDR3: TGTGCCAGCAGTACGACAGCGAACACTGAAGCTTTCTTT. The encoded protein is CASSTTANTEAFF.

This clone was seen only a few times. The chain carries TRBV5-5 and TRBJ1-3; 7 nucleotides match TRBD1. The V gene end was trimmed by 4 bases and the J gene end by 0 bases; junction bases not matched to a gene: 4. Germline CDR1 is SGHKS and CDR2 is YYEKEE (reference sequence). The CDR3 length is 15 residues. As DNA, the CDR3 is TGTGCCAGCAGCCCGGGGACAGACTCTGGAAACACCATATATTTT. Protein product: CASSPGTDSGNTIYF.

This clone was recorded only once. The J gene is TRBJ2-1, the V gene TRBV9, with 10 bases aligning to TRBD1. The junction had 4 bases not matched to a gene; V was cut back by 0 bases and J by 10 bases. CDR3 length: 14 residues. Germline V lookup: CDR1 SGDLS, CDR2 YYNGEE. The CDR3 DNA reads TGTGCCAGCAGCGTAGGGGACAGGGGCGGAGAGCAGTTCTTC. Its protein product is CASSVGDRGGEQFF.

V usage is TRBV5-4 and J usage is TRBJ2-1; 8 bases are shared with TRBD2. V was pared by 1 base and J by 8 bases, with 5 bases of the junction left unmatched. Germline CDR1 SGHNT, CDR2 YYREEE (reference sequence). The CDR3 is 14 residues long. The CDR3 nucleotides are TGTGCCAGCAGCTTGCGGGGGGGCGTAGATGAGCAGTTCTTC. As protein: CASSLRGGVDEQFF.

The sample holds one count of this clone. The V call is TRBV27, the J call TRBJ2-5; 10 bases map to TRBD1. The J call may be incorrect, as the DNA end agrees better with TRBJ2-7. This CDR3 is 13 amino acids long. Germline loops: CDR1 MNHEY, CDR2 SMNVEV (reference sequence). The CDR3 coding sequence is TGTGCCAGCAGTGACAGGGGGCTCGACGAGCAGTACTTC. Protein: CASSDRGLDEQYF.

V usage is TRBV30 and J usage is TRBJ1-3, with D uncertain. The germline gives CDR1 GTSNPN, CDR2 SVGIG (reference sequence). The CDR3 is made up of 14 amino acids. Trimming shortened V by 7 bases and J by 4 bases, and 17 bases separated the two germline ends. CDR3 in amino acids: CALLAPAKGNTIYF. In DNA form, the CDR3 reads TGTGCCTTACTTGCCCCCGCGAAAGGAAACACCATATATTTT.

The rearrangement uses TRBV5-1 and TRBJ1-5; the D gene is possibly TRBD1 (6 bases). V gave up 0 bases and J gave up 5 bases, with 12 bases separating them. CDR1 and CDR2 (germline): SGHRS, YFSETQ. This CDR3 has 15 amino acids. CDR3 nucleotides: TGCGCCAGCAGCTTGGAGGGGGGGGCGCATCAGCCCCAGCATTTT. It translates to CASSLEGGAHQPQHF.

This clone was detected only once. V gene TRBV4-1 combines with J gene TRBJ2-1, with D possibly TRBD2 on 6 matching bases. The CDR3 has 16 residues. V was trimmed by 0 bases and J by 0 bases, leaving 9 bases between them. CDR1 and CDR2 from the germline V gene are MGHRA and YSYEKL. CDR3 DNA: TGCGCCAGCAGCCAAGATTCCGGGGGCTCCTACAATGAGCAGTTCTTC. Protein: CASSQDSGGSYNEQFF.